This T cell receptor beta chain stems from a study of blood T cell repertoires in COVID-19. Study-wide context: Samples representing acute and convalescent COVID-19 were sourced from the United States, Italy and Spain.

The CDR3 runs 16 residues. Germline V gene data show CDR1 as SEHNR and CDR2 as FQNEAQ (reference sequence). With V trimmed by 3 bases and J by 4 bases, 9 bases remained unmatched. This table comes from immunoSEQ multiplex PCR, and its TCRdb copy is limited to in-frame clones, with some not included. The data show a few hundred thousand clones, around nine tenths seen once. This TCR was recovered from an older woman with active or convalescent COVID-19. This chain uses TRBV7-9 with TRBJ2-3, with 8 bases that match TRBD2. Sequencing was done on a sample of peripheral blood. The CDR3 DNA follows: TGTGCCAGCAGCTTTTCATCACTAGCGGCCTCAGATACGCAGTATTTT. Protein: CASSFSSLAASDTQYF.